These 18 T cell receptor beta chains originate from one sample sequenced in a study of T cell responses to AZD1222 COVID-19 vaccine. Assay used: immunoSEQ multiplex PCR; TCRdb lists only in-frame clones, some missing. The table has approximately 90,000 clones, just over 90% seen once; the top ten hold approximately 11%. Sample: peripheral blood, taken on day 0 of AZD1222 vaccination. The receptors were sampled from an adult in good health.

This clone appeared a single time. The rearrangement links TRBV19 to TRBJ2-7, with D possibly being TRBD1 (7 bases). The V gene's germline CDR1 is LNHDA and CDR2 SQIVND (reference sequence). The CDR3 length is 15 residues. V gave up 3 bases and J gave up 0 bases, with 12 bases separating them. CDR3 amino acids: CASSMGTAGSYEQYF. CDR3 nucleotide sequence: TGTGCCAGTAGTATGGGGACAGCGGGCTCCTACGAGCAGTACTTC.

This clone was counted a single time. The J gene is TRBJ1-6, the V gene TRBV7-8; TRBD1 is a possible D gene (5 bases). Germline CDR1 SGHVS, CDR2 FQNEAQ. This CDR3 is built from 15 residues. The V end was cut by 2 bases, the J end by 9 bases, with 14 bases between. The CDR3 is CASSLYRQGASPLHF. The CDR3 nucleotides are TGTGCCAGCAGCTTATATAGGCAGGGTGCTTCACCCCTCCACTTT.

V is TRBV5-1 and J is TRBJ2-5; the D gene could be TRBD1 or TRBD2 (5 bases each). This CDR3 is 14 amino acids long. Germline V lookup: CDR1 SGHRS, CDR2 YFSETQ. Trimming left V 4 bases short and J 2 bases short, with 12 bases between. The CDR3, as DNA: TGCGCCAGCAGCGTCGGGACGGAGCAAGAGACCCAGTACTTC. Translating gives CASSVGTEQETQYF.

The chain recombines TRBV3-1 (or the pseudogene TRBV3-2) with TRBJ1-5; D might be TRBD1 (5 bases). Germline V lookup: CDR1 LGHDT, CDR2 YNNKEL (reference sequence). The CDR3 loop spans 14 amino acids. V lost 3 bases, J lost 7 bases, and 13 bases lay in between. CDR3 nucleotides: TGTGCCAGCAGCCAGATGGGGACGGTACAGCCCCAGCATTTT. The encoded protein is CASSQMGTVQPQHF.

The CDR3 sequence: CASSQGTVISGNTIYF. The CDR3 nucleotides are TGTGCCAGCAGCCAAGGGACGGTGATCTCTGGAAACACCATATATTTT. The chain uses TRBV3-1 (or the pseudogene TRBV3-2) and TRBJ1-3, with D unclear. The CDR3 extends over 16 amino acids. Germline V gives CDR1 LGHDT, CDR2 YNNKEL (reference sequence). The ends were cut back, 1 base at V and 0 bases at J, with 10 bases in the middle.

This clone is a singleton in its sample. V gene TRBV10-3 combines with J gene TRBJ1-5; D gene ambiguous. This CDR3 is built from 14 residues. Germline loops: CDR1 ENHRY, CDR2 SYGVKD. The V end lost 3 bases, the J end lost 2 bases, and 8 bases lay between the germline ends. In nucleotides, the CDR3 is TGTGCCATCAGTGACGTAAACGGCAATCAGCCCCAGCATTTT. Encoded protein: CAISDVNGNQPQHF.

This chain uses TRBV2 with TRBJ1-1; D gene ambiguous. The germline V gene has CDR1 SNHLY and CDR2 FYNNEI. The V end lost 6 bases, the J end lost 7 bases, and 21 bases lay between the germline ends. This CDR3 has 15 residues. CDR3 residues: CASSKRTDRAGEAFF. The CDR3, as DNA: TGTGCCAGCAGCAAACGAACTGACCGCGCTGGTGAAGCTTTCTTT.

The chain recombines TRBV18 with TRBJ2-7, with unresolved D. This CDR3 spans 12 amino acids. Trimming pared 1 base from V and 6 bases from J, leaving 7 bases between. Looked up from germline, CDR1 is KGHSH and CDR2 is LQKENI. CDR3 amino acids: CASSPQGSEQYF. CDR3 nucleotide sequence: TGTGCCAGCTCACCACAGGGTTCCGAGCAGTACTTC.

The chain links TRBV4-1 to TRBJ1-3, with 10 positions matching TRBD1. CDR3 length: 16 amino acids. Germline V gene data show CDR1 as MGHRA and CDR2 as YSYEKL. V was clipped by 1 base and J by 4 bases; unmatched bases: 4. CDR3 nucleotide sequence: TGCGCCAGCAGCCAAGGTGGGACAGGGGTAGGAAACACCATATATTTT. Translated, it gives CASSQGGTGVGNTIYF.

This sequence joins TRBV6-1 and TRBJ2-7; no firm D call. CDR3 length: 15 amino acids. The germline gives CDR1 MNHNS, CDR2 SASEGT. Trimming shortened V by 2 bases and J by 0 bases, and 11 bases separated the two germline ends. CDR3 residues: CASSESPSISYEQYF. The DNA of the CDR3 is TGTGCCAGCAGTGAATCCCCTTCGATCTCCTACGAGCAGTACTTC.

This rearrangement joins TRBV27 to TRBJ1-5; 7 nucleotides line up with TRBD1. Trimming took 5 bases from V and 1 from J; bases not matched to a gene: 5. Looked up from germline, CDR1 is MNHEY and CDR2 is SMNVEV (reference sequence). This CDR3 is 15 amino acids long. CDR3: CASSMGTASNQPQHF. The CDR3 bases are TGTGCCAGCAGTATGGGGACAGCCAGCAATCAGCCCCAGCATTTT.

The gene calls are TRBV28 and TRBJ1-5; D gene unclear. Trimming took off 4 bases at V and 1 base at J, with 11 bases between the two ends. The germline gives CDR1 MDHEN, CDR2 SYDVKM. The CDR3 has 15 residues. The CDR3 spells CASSYQTLSNQPQHF. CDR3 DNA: TGTGCCAGCAGTTACCAGACGCTCAGCAATCAGCCCCAGCATTTT.

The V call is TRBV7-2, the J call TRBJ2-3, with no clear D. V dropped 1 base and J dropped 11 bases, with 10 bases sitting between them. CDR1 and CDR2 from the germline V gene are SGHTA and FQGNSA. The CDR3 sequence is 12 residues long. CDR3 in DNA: TGTGCCAGCAGCTTAGAGAGGACCCGGCAGTATTTT. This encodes CASSLERTRQYF.

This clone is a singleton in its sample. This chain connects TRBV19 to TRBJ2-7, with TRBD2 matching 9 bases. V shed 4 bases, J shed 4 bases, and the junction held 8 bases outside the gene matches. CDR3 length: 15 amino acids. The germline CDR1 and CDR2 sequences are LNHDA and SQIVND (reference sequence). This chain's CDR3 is CASSRVAGAWYEQYF. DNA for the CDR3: TGTGCCAGTAGTAGGGTAGCGGGAGCTTGGTACGAGCAGTACTTC. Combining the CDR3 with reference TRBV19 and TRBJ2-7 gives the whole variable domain DGGITQSPKYLFRKEGQNVTLSCEQNLNHDAMYWYRQDPGQGLRLIYYSQIVNDFQKGDIAEGYSVSREKKESFPLTVTSAQKNPTAFYLCASSRVAGAWYEQYFGPGTRLTVT.

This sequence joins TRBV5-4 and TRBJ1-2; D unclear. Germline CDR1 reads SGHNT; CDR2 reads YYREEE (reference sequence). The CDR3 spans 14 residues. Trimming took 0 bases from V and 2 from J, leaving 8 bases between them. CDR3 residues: CASSLGPDNYGYTF. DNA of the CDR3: TGTGCCAGCAGCTTGGGGCCAGACAACTATGGCTACACCTTC.

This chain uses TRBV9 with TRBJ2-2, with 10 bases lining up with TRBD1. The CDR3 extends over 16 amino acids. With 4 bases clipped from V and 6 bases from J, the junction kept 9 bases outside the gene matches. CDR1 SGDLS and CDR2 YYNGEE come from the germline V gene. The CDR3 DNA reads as TGTGCCAGCAGCAAAACGGGAGGACAGGGGGCCGGGGAGCTGTTTTTT. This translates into CASSKTGGQGAGELFF.

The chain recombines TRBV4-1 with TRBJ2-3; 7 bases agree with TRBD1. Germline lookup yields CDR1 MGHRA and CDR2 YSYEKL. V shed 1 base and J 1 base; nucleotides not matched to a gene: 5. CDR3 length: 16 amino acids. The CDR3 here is CASSQGLGQGTDTQYF. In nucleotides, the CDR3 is TGCGCCAGCAGCCAAGGTTTAGGACAGGGCACAGATACGCAGTATTTT.

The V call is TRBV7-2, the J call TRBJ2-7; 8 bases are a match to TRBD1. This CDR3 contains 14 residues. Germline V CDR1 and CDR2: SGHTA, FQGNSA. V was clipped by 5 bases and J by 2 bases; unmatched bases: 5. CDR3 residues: CASSLDRGAYEQYF. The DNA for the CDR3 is TGTGCCAGCAGCCTCGACAGGGGTGCCTACGAGCAGTACTTC.